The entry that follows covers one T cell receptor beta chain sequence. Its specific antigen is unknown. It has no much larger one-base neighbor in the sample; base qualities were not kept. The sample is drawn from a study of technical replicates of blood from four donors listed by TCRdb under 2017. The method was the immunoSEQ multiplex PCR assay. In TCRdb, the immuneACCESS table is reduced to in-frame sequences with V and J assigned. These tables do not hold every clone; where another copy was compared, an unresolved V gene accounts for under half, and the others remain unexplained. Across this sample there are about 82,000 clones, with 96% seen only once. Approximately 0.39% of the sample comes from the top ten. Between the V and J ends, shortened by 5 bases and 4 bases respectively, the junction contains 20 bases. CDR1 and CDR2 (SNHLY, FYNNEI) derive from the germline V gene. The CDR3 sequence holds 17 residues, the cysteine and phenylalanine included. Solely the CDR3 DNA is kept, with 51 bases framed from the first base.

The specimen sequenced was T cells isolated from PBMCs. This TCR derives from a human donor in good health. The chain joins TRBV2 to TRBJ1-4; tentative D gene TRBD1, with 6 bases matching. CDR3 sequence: CASSPDRSGGINEKLFF. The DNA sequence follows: TGTGCCAGCAGTCCTGACAGGTCGGGGGGTATTAATGAAAAACTGTTTTTT.